The 15 T cell receptor beta chains in this list originate from one sample, sequenced in a study of spatial heterogeneity in lung cancer. This sample's time point: blood at routine non-recurrence follow-up after resection. TCRdb analysed the 5' RACE reads with MiXCR anew, one entry per CDR3 protein. The sample contains 20,000 to 25,000 distinct CDR3 sequences, 8.5% to 10% of which appear only once. This material consisted of PBMCs, taken at follow-up. Receptors originate from a male donor with early-stage non-small cell lung cancer.

Ten or more counts support this clonotype. The chain is built from TRBV7-2 and TRBJ2-3, with D possibly TRBD2 on 5 matching bases. V lost 1 base and J 10 bases, leaving 12 bases between the germline ends. This CDR3 region has 13 residues. Germline V gene lookup returns CDR1 SGHTA and CDR2 FQGNSA. DNA of the CDR3: TGTGCCAGCAGCTTAGGTGGCGGGTTACCGCAGTATTTT. Amino acid sequence: CASSLGGGLPQYF.

This clonotype was detected a few times. The rearrangement joins TRBV20-1 to TRBJ1-4, with a possible D match to TRBD1 (6 bases). This CDR3 region has 14 residues. In germline, CDR1 is DFQATT, CDR2 SNEGSKA (reference sequence). Trimming took off 4 bases at V and 8 bases at J, with 17 bases between the two ends. The CDR3, as DNA: TGCAGTGCTATTGTGGACAGCGTAATCGAAAAACTGTTTTTT. Translation: CSAIVDSVIEKLFF.

This clonotype has ten or more counts. The V and J genes are TRBV5-1 and TRBJ1-1, with D possibly being TRBD1 (5 bases). The germline V gene has CDR1 SGHRS and CDR2 YFSETQ. V was trimmed by 0 bases and J by 1 base, leaving 10 bases between them. CDR3 length: 15 amino acids. This CDR3 is CASSLERQPNTEAFF. The DNA of the CDR3 is TGCGCCAGCAGCTTGGAGAGACAGCCGAACACTGAAGCTTTCTTT.

The chain carries TRBV7-6 and TRBJ1-1, with D perhaps matching TRBD1 (5 bases). In germline, CDR1 is SGHVS, CDR2 FNYEAQ. This CDR3 has 15 residues. Trimming removed 1 base from V and 5 bases from J, with 14 bases in between. The CDR3 bases are TGTGCCAGCAGCTTAGATGGGACGCAAGGAACTGAAGCTTTCTTT. Protein sequence: CASSLDGTQGTEAFF.

Many counts were recorded for this clonotype. J is TRBJ2-1 and V is TRBV27; unclear D gene. Germline V gene data show CDR1 as MNHEY and CDR2 as SMNVEV (reference sequence). There are 11 residues in the CDR3. V was trimmed by 5 bases and J by 4 bases, leaving 3 bases between them. CDR3 bases: TGTGCCAGCAGTAAATACAATGAGCAGTTCTTC. Amino acids: CASSKYNEQFF.

The sample holds a few counts of this clonotype. The chain joins TRBV5-1 to TRBJ2-1, with D possibly being TRBD1 (6 bases). This CDR3 has 16 residues. V dropped 0 bases and J dropped 3 bases, with 13 bases sitting between them. Germline V CDR1 and CDR2: SGHRS, YFSETQ. The CDR3 spells CASSLDGQTNYNEQFF. CDR3 in DNA: TGCGCCAGCAGCTTGGATGGACAGACTAACTACAATGAGCAGTTCTTC.

There are many counts of this clonotype. The chain carries TRBV19 and TRBJ1-5, with D possibly TRBD1 on 5 matching bases. Trimming pared 1 base from V and 3 bases from J, leaving 16 bases between. In germline, CDR1 is LNHDA, CDR2 SQIVND (reference sequence). The CDR3 extends over 17 amino acids. CDR3 amino acids: CASSIGAGGVSNQPQHF. CDR3 DNA: TGTGCCAGTAGTATAGGGGCTGGAGGGGTTTCCAATCAGCCCCAGCATTTT.

This clonotype has more than one count but fewer than ten. The V gene is TRBV20-1, the J gene TRBJ1-4; D unresolved. Germline assignment: CDR1 DFQATT and CDR2 SNEGSKA (reference sequence). V lost 0 bases and J lost 5, with 7 bases in between. CDR3 size: 13 residues. The CDR3 DNA follows: TGCAGTGCTAGAGATCAACCGAATGAAAAACTGTTTTTT. This sequence encodes CSARDQPNEKLFF.

This clonotype was observed many times. The chain recombines TRBV28 with TRBJ1-6; the match to TRBD1 covers 7 bases. Trimming removed 3 bases from V and 0 bases from J; junction bases left unmatched: 17. This CDR3 has 21 amino acids. Per the germline V gene, CDR1 is MDHEN and CDR2 is SYDVKM. CDR3 in amino acids: CASSFTSPTGLPSSYNSPLHF. CDR3 DNA: TGTGCCAGCAGTTTCACCTCACCGACAGGGCTGCCCTCCTCCTATAATTCACCCCTCCACTTT. The full variable domain, with the rest looked up from reference TRBV28 and TRBJ1-6, is DVKVTQSSRYLVKRTGEKVFLECVQDMDHENMFWYRQDPGLGLRLIYFSYDVKMKEKGDIPEGYSVSREKKERFSLILESASTNQTSMYLCASSFTSPTGLPSSYNSPLHFGNGTRLTVT.

This clonotype was recorded at least ten times. The chain carries TRBV12-3 or TRBV12-4 and TRBJ1-5, with D possibly matching TRBD1 (5 bases). The CDR3 has 14 residues. The V end lost 5 bases, the J end lost 7 bases, and 15 bases lay between the germline ends. CDR3 DNA sequence: TGTGCCAGCAGTCTAGGGTCCAGGGACCAGCCCCAGCATTTT. It translates to CASSLGSRDQPQHF.

This clonotype was counted between two and nine times. The V and J genes are TRBV6-6 and TRBJ2-3; 16 nucleotides line up with TRBD2. CDR1 is MNHNY, CDR2 SVGAGI, per germline (reference sequence). This CDR3 is 17 amino acids long. V lost 7 bases to trimming and J lost 4 bases; unmatched junction nucleotides: 8. Written as DNA, the CDR3 is TGTGCCAGCACCCCGGGACTAGCGGGGGGGTGGCCAGATACGCAGTATTTT. Protein product: CASTPGLAGGWPDTQYF.

The rearrangement links TRBV28 to TRBJ2-3; the match to TRBD1 covers 7 bases. The J segment lost 8 bases and the V segment lost 5 bases, leaving 7 bases of the junction unmatched. The length of the CDR3 is 13 residues. In germline, CDR1 is MDHEN, CDR2 SYDVKM. The CDR3 region is CASSPWDRGTQYF. The DNA for the CDR3 is TGTGCCAGCAGTCCGTGGGACAGAGGTACGCAGTATTTT.

The chain is built from TRBV20-1 and TRBJ2-1; weak D call: TRBD2 (6 bases). CDR3 length: 18 residues. Trimming cost V 0 bases and J 2 bases, with 20 bases left between them. CDR1 and CDR2 (germline): DFQATT, SNEGSKA (reference sequence). In DNA, the CDR3 is TGCAGTGCTAGAGATGCCCGCCAGTTGGGGGGAACCTACAATGAGCAGTTCTTC. Its protein is CSARDARQLGGTYNEQFF.

This clonotype was found many times. The rearrangement uses TRBV28 and TRBJ2-7; D unresolved. The germline V and J ends were trimmed by 7 bases and 0 bases, with 7 bases remaining between them. CDR3 length: 12 amino acids. CDR1 is MDHEN and CDR2 is SYDVKM in the germline V gene. The CDR3 reads CASTPSSYEQYF. The CDR3 DNA reads TGTGCCAGCACCCCGAGCTCCTACGAGCAGTACTTC.

This clonotype turned up a few times. The gene calls are TRBV7-2 and TRBJ1-6; unclear D gene. The CDR3 runs to 14 residues. Trimming shortened V by 1 base and J by 8 bases, and 9 bases separated the two germline ends. The germline gives CDR1 SGHTA, CDR2 FQGNSA. CDR3 region: CASSLGQLDSPLHF. In DNA form, the CDR3 reads TGTGCCAGCAGCTTAGGCCAGCTGGATTCACCCCTCCACTTT.